These 15 T cell receptor beta chains came from one sample sequenced in a study (dated by TCRdb to between 2014 and 2016). The method behind the library was 5' RACE. The sequencer was an Illumina MiSeq. In TCRdb, the public reads were trimmed at Q25 with fastp and aligned with MiXCR, with productive beta chains retained. Under each unique CDR3 protein, matching rows form one entry showing the most common genes and DNA. The sample data list about 62,000 distinct CDR3 sequences, and 25% to 35% of these were observed just once. Of the sample, roughly 2% is held by the ten largest clones. Sequencing was performed on tumor-infiltrating naive CD4+ T cells sorted from the breast tumor. The cell subset or site label for this specimen denotes: naive CD4+ T cells, CD4+CD45RA+CD25-. The receptors originated from a female donor with breast cancer.

Comments on this clonotype: A clone one base away is much larger, so this may be a read error. V is TRBV20-1 and J is TRBJ1-1; D is unresolved. CDR3 length: 12 residues. Germline V lookup: CDR1 DFQATT, CDR2 SNEGSKA (reference sequence). In DNA form, the CDR3 reads TGCAGTGCTAGTGTGGGGAGCACTGGAGCTTTCTTT. Its translation: CSASVGSTGAFF.

This clonotype has only a few counts. This chain links TRBV7-2 with TRBJ1-1, with D possibly matching TRBD1 (6 bases). CDR3 size: 17 residues. V gave up 4 bases and J gave up 11 bases, with 29 bases separating them. Germline V lookup: CDR1 SGHTA, CDR2 FQGNSA. CDR3: CASSSTSSPRDRYAAFF. CDR3 DNA: TGTGCCAGCAGCTCCACATCGAGCCCCCGAGACAGGTATGCGGCTTTCTTT.

The V gene is TRBV4-2, the J gene TRBJ2-7; D unresolved. The CDR3 sequence is 15 residues long. The germline V and J ends were trimmed by 0 bases and 0 bases, with 9 bases remaining between them. Germline V CDR1 and CDR2: LGHNA, YNFKEQ. CDR3 loop: CASSQEVASSYEQYF. The DNA for the CDR3 is TGTGCCAGCAGCCAAGAGGTCGCTAGCTCCTACGAGCAGTACTTC.

Points on this clonotype: A much larger clonotype is one base distant, so this may be a read error. This chain joins TRBV7-2 and TRBJ1-6; D gene ambiguous. V was trimmed by 5 bases and J by 1 base, leaving 12 bases between them. The CDR3 runs 16 residues. Germline-derived CDR1 and CDR2 are SGHTA and FQGNSA. CDR3 loop: CASSNRQKSYNSPLHF. CDR3 coding DNA: TGTGCCAGCAGCAACCGGCAAAAGTCCTATAATTCACCCCTCCACTTT.

The V gene is TRBV28, the J gene TRBJ1-3; no firm D call. V was pared by 2 bases and J by 2 bases, with 7 bases between. The CDR3 consists of 14 residues. The germline V gene has CDR1 MDHEN and CDR2 SYDVKM. The CDR3 region has the DNA TGTGCCAGCAGTTTAGGGTATGCTGGAAACACCATATATTTT. This translates into CASSLGYAGNTIYF.

This clonotype was counted only a few times. This chain uses TRBV4-2 with TRBJ1-2; no clear D gene. The CDR3 totals 13 residues. Germline CDR1 and CDR2: LGHNA and YNFKEQ. Trimming pared 2 bases from V and 9 bases from J, leaving 13 bases between. For the CDR3, the DNA is TGTGCCAGCAGCCAAACGGTCGTTAGGAGCTACACCTTC. Residues: CASSQTVVRSYTF.

The genes are TRBV5-6 and TRBJ2-5; tentatively, D is TRBD1 (6 bases). The germline gives CDR1 SGHDT, CDR2 YYEEEE. Trimming shortened V by 2 bases and J by 1 base, and 15 bases separated the two germline ends. This CDR3 contains 16 residues. CDR3 residues: CASSFLGAPLQETQYF. DNA of the CDR3: TGTGCCAGCAGCTTCCTGGGGGCCCCCCTCCAAGAGACCCAGTACTTC.

Regarding this clonotype: A junction end diverges from the germline sequence, so it may reflect a read error. The chain carries TRBV5-5 and TRBJ1-1; the D is unclear. The CDR3 has 18 amino acids. Germline V gene lookup returns CDR1 SGHKS and CDR2 YYEKEE (reference sequence). DNA for the CDR3: TGTGCCAGCAGCTTTCGTCTGCTTCGAGGCAGAATGAACACTGTAGCTTTCTTT. It translates to CASSFRLLRGRMNTVAFF.

The chain links TRBV5-1 to TRBJ2-2; 10 bases align to TRBD1. The CDR3 is 17 residues long. Germline assignment: CDR1 SGHRS and CDR2 YFSETQ. Trimming cost V 5 bases and J 8 bases; bases outside gene matches: 15. The CDR3 DNA is TGCGCCAGCAGATCTACGGGCGCCGGGACAGGGGCTGGGGAGCTGTTTTTT. It translates to CASRSTGAGTGAGELFF. Filled out from reference TRBV5-1 and TRBJ2-2, the complete variable domain reads KAGVTQTPRYLIKTRGQQVTLSCSPISGHRSVSWYQQTPGQGLQFLFEYFSETQRNKGNFPGRFSGRQFSNSRSEMNVSTLELGDSALYLCASRSTGAGTGAGELFFGEGSRLTVL.

CDR3 sequence: CASSPQAGGPNEQFF. The CDR3 region has the DNA TGTGCCAGCAGCCCACAAGCGGGGGGGCCGAACGAGCAGTTCTTC. V usage is TRBV7-3 and J usage is TRBJ2-1, with TRBD2 matching over 10 bases. Trimming removed 5 bases from V and 10 bases from J; junction bases left unmatched: 11. The CDR3 totals 15 residues. Germline V gene data show CDR1 as SGHTA and CDR2 as FQGTGA. The full variable domain, with the rest looked up from reference TRBV7-3 and TRBJ2-1, is GAGVSQTPSNKVTEKGKYVELRCDPISGHTALYWYRQSLGQGPEFLIYFQGTGAADDSGLPNDRFFAVRPEGSVSTLKIQRTERGDSAVYLCASSPQAGGPNEQFFGPGTRLTVL.

The chain is built from TRBV20-1 and TRBJ1-2; no clear D. The CDR3 has 13 residues. The V and J ends lost 0 bases and 4 bases respectively, with 9 bases between them. Looked up from germline, CDR1 is DFQATT and CDR2 is SNEGSKA (reference sequence). CDR3 sequence: CSARDQGFYGYTF. The DNA of the CDR3 is TGCAGTGCTAGAGATCAAGGATTCTATGGCTACACCTTC.

This clonotype was observed a handful of times. The genes are TRBV11-2 and TRBJ2-7, with D possibly being TRBD1 (5 bases). Per germline, CDR1 SGHAT and CDR2 FQNNGV. The CDR3 contains 13 residues. The germline V and J ends were trimmed by 7 bases and 6 bases, with 16 bases remaining between them. CDR3 in amino acids: CASTSTQGFEQYF. CDR3 sequence (DNA): TGTGCCAGCACTTCCACGCAGGGTTTCGAGCAGTACTTC.

This clonotype was counted only a few times. The V call is TRBV5-1, the J call TRBJ2-3; TRBD1 aligns across 8 bases. Germline CDR1 SGHRS, CDR2 YFSETQ. This CDR3 contains 14 residues. Germline trimming cut 4 bases from V and 0 bases from J; bases unmatched to any gene: 1. CDR3 sequence (DNA): TGCGCCAGCAGCCGGACAGGGAGCACAGATACGCAGTATTTT. Translation gives CASSRTGSTDTQYF.

CDR3 in DNA: TGTGCCAGCAGCCAAGTCTCGGGACAGGATAATGGCTACACCTTC. Translated: CASSQVSGQDNGYTF. V usage is TRBV4-2 and J usage is TRBJ1-2; 8 bases line up with TRBD1. Germline V gives CDR1 LGHNA, CDR2 YNFKEQ. J lost 6 bases, V lost 1 base, and 7 bases had no gene match. CDR3 size: 15 residues.

This clonotype has at least ten counts. This sequence joins TRBV7-2 and TRBJ2-7; 7 bases are shared with TRBD2. V dropped 8 bases and J dropped 4; count of bases not matched to a gene: 17. The CDR3 runs 16 residues. Germline loops: CDR1 SGHTA, CDR2 FQGNSA. CDR3 sequence reads: CASLPEMAGVRYEQYF. In DNA form, the CDR3 reads TGTGCCAGCCTCCCCGAAATGGCGGGAGTCAGATACGAGCAGTACTTC.